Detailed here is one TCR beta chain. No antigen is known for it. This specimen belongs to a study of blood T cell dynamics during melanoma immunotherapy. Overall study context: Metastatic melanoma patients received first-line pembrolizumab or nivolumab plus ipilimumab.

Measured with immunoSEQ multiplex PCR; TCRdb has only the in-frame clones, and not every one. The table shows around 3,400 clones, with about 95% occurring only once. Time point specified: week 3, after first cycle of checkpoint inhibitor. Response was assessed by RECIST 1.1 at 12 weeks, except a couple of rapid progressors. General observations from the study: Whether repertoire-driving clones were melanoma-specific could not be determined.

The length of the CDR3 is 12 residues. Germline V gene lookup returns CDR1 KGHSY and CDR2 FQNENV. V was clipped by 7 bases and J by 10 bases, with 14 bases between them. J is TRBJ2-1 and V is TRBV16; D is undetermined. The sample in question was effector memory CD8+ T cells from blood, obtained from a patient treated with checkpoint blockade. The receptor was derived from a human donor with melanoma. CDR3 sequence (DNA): TGTGCCAGCACCCTAGGATTAAAAGAGCAGTTCTTC. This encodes CASTLGLKEQFF.